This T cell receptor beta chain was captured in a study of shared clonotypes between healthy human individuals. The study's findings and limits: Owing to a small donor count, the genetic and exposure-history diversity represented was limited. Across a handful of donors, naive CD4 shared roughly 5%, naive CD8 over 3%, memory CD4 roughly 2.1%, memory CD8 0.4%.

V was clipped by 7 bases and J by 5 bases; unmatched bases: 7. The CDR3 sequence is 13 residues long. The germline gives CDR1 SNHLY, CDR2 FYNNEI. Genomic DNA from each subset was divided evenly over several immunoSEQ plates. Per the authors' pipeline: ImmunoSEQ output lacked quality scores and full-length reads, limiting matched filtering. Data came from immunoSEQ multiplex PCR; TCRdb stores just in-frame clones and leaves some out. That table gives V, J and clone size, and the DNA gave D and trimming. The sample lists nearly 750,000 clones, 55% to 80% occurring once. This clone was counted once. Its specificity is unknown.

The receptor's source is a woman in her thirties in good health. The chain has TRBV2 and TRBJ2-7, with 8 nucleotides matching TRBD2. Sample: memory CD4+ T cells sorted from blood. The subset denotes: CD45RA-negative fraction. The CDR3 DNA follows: TGTGCCAGCATGGCAATAGCGGGAAACGAGCAGTACTTC. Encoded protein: CASMAIAGNEQYF.